This T cell receptor (beta chain) was found in a study of persistence of HIV-infected CD4 T cells. Findings of the study overall: Antigen-responding cells were enriched for degenerate expanded CDR3beta sequences.

Germline V lookup: CDR1 SGHRS, CDR2 YFSETQ. The germline V and J ends were trimmed by 1 base and 9 bases, with 17 bases remaining between them. This CDR3 has 15 residues. Anti-CD3/anti-CD28 beads served as a nonspecific positive control stimulus. Sorting of responding CD4+ T cells relied on upregulated CD40 ligand together with CD69. Comment on this clone: Its antigen is as yet unknown.

The libraries were made with immunoSEQ version 4 in survey mode. Genomic DNA was diluted to about 9.4 ng/uL, up to 1 ug per sample. The data were produced by immunoSEQ multiplex PCR, yet TCRdb's version contains in-frame clones alone and is incomplete. The table has approximately 45,000 clones, around 89% seen once. The TCR comes from an adult woman with HIV who was CMV-seropositive. Specimen: CD4+ T cells sorted from PBMCs after approximately 18-hour stimulation, collected from a patient who received antiretroviral therapy. The chain uses TRBV5-1 and TRBJ2-1; a weak D match, TRBD2 (5 bases). In DNA, the CDR3 is TGCGCCAGCAGCTTGACTAGTCAGGCTGTGGGTGAGCAGTTCTTC. It translates to CASSLTSQAVGEQFF. Drawing the rest from reference TRBV5-1 and TRBJ2-1, the complete variable domain is KAGVTQTPRYLIKTRGQQVTLSCSPISGHRSVSWYQQTPGQGLQFLFEYFSETQRNKGNFPGRFSGRQFSNSRSEMNVSTLELGDSALYLCASSLTSQAVGEQFFGPGTRLTVL.